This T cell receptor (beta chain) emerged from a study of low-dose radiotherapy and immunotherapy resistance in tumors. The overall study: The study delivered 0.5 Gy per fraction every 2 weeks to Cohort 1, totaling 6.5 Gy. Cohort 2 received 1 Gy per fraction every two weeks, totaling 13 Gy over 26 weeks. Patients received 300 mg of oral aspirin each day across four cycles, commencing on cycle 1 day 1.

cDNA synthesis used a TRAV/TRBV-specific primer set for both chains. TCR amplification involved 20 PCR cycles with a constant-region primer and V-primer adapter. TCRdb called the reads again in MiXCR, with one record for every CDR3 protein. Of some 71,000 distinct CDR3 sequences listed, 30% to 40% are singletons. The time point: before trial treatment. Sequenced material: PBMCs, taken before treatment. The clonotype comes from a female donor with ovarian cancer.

The CDR3 coding sequence is TGTGCCAGCAGTCTAGGGGGATTAGGGACTAGCGGGGATCTCAAAAACATTCAGTACTTC. Amino acids: CASSLGGLGTSGDLKNIQYF. J is TRBJ2-4 and V is TRBV28; 13 bases are a match to TRBD2. The germline V gene has CDR1 MDHEN and CDR2 SYDVKM. J lost 3 bases, V lost 5 bases, and 16 bases had no gene match. CDR3 size: 20 residues.